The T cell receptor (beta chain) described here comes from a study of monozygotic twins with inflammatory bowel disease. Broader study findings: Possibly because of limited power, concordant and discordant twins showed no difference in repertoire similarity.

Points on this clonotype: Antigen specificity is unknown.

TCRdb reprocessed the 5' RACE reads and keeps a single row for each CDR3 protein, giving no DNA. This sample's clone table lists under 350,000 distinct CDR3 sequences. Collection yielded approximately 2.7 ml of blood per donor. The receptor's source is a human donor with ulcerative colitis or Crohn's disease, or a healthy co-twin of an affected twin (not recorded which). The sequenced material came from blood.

CDR3 sequence reads: CASSEGTSGSEQFF. The chain is built from TRBV10-1 and TRBJ2-1; the D call from TCRdb, TRBD2, cannot be confirmed without DNA. CDR1 and CDR2 from the germline V gene are WNHNN and SYGVQD (reference sequence). This CDR3 contains 14 residues.